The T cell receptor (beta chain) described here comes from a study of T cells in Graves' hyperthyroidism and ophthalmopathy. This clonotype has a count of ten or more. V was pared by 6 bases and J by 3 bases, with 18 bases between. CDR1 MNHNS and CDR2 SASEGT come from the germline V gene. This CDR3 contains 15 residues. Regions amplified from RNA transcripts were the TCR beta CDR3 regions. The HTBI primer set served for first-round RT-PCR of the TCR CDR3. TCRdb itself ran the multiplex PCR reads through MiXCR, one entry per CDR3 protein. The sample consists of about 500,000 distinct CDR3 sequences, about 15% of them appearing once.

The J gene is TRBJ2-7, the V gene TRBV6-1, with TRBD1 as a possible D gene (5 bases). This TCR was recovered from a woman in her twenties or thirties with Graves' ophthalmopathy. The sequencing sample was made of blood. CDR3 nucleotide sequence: TGTGCCAGCAGGCGAGACAGCGCCCAAGTCTACGAGCAGTACTTC. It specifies CASRRDSAQVYEQYF.